This T cell receptor beta chain was found in a study of cytomegalovirus exposure and HLA in healthy donors. Study results and limitations: TCR beta chains numbering more than 150 were designated cytomegalovirus-associated.

Trimming took 0 bases from V and 0 from J, leaving 9 bases between them. Germline lookup yields CDR1 SGDLS and CDR2 YYNGEE. The CDR3 loop spans 15 amino acids. The primer mix had 60 Vbeta and 13 Jbeta primers. TCRdb's copy holds only in-frame clones and misses some; the assay was immunoSEQ multiplex PCR. The table includes more than 100,000 clones, approximately 8.9% detected once. This clone was found a few times. Its antigen is as yet unknown. Sequencing was done on a sample of PBMCs. This sequence joins TRBV9 and TRBJ2-5; D is possibly TRBD2 (5 bases). The clonotype originates from a woman aged 35 to 49 in good health and CMV-seropositive. CDR3 protein: CASSVGASHQETQYF. CDR3 DNA sequence: TGTGCCAGCAGCGTAGGGGCTAGCCACCAAGAGACCCAGTACTTC.